Each of the 25 T cell receptor beta chains below was sequenced from the same sample in a study of blood T cell repertoires in COVID-19. Assay: immunoSEQ multiplex PCR; the TCRdb copy retains only in-frame clones and omits some. Among tens of thousands of clones listed, just under 75% were seen once. The specimen sequenced was peripheral blood. The receptors were gathered from a woman aged 70-85 years with COVID-19, enrolled during active disease.

The chain has TRBV10-2 and TRBJ1-5; the D gene is possibly TRBD1 (6 bases). CDR1 is WSHSY, CDR2 SAAADI, per germline. Trimming stripped 5 bases from V and 4 bases from J, with 9 bases between. The CDR3 consists of 13 residues. The CDR3 region has the DNA TGCGCCAGCAGTACGACAGGAAATCAGCCCCAGCATTTT. It codes for CASSTTGNQPQHF.

V is TRBV12-5 and J is TRBJ1-5; TRBD1 is a possible D gene (5 bases). Deletions cut 6 bases from V and 5 bases from J, with 17 bases between. The CDR3 is 15 residues long. Germline V gene sequence: CDR1 LGHNT, CDR2 FRNRAP. The DNA for the CDR3 is TGTGCTAGTGGCCCTCCAGGGACTGTGGATCAGCCCCAGCATTTT. Its translation: CASGPPGTVDQPQHF.

The rearrangement uses TRBV13 and TRBJ2-7; 11 bases fit TRBD1. The CDR3 totals 14 residues. The V segment lost 0 bases and the J segment 5 bases; nucleotides outside the gene matches: 0. Germline CDR1 is PRHDT and CDR2 is FYEKMQ (reference sequence). The CDR3 loop is CASSLGDRGHEQYV. In DNA form, the CDR3 reads TGTGCCAGCAGCTTAGGGGACAGGGGGCACGAGCAGTACGTC.

The J gene is TRBJ2-1, the V gene TRBV12-1; TRBD2, the table's D call, was not compared with the DNA. TRBV12-1 constitutes a pseudogene. The CDR3 loop spans 15 amino acids. The CDR3 region is CASSFTLSSYNEQFF. The DNA for the CDR3 is TGTGCCAGCAGCTTTACCCTGAGCTCCTACAATGAGCAGTTCTTC.

V gene TRBV5-1 combines with J gene TRBJ1-2, with TRBD1 identical over 7 bases. V trimming: 0 bases; J trimming: 7 bases; junction bases outside the gene matches: 9. Germline CDR1 and CDR2: SGHRS and YFSETQ. The CDR3 totals 15 residues. The CDR3 nucleotides read TGCGCCAGCAGCTTGGGCCTTGACAGGGCTAGTGGCTACACCTTC. This sequence encodes CASSLGLDRASGYTF.

The V gene is TRBV9, the J gene TRBJ1-1; D remains unclear. CDR1 is SGDLS, CDR2 YYNGEE, per germline. CDR3 length equals 14 residues. Between the trimmed V and J ends, which lost 0 bases and 8 bases, there was a span of 14 bases. The CDR3 loop reads CASSVGVGSGEAFF. Written as DNA, the CDR3 is TGTGCCAGCAGCGTAGGGGTAGGGAGCGGGGAAGCTTTCTTT.

The chain's CDR3 is CASSLSGDNQPQHF. The CDR3 coding sequence is TGTGCCAGCAGCCTTTCAGGGGACAATCAGCCCCAGCATTTT. The chain recombines TRBV6-5 with TRBJ1-5, with a weak D call TRBD1 (6 bases). V lost 6 bases, J lost 3 bases, and 12 bases lay in between. Germline V lookup: CDR1 MNHEY, CDR2 SVGAGI. The CDR3 is 14 residues long.

Here the CDR3 DNA reads TGCGCCAGCAGCCAGGGACAGGGGGCAGGGGAGCAGTACGTC. Encoded protein: CASSQGQGAGEQYV. This chain links TRBV23-1 with TRBJ2-7; TRBD1 agrees at 12 bases. TRBV23-1 is placed among ORFs of uncertain function. CDR3 length: 14 residues. Trimming at V came to 6 bases and at J to 7 bases, leaving 7 bases not matched to a gene.

The rearrangement uses TRBV5-4 and TRBJ2-5; D not certain. The germline CDR1 and CDR2 sequences are SGHNT and YYREEE (reference sequence). The V and J ends lost 0 bases and 5 bases respectively, with 8 bases between them. The CDR3 extends over 13 amino acids. The CDR3 coding sequence is TGTGCCAGCAGCTTGGTTGTCGGGGAGACCCAGTACTTC. It specifies CASSLVVGETQYF.

This clone is deemed medium-sized (0.01 to 0.1%). The chain is built from TRBV15 and TRBJ2-7; possible D gene TRBD1, 5 bases. Germline assignment: CDR1 LNHNV and CDR2 YYDKDF (reference sequence). CDR3 length: 13 residues. V dropped 7 bases and J dropped 5 bases, with 15 bases sitting between them. For the CDR3, the DNA is TGTGCCACCAAACAACAGTGGGGCGACGAGCAGTACTTC. Protein sequence: CATKQQWGDEQYF.

This rearrangement joins TRBV6-5 to TRBJ2-2; 8 positions match TRBD2. The ends lost 8 bases at V and 5 bases at J; junction bases unmatched: 7. In germline, CDR1 is MNHEY, CDR2 SVGAGI. This CDR3 spans 14 amino acids. The CDR3 reads CASLPPGGTGELFF. In nucleotides, the CDR3 is TGTGCCAGCCTTCCCCCGGGGGGGACCGGGGAGCTGTTTTTT.

V and J are TRBV3-1 (or the pseudogene TRBV3-2) and TRBJ2-3; TRBD1 matches at 11 bases. The CDR3 spans 15 residues. Germline lookup yields CDR1 LGHDT and CDR2 YNNKEL (reference sequence). Trimming took 4 bases from V and 1 from J; bases not matched to a gene: 1. The CDR3 spells CASSLGQGGTDTQYF. CDR3 bases: TGTGCCAGCAGCCTGGGACAGGGGGGCACAGATACGCAGTATTTT.

The gene calls are TRBV5-1 and TRBJ2-5; 10 positions agree with TRBD1. After removal of 4 bases from V and 5 bases from J, the junction contained 5 bases not matched to a gene. The CDR3 loop spans 14 amino acids. Germline V lookup: CDR1 SGHRS, CDR2 YFSETQ. CDR3 protein: CASSRQGAGETQYF. The CDR3 nucleotides are TGCGCCAGCAGCCGACAGGGGGCCGGGGAGACCCAGTACTTC.

The genes are TRBV12-3 or TRBV12-4 and TRBJ1-5, with D maybe TRBD1 (5 bases). CDR3 length: 12 residues. Trimming left V 10 bases short and J 6 bases short, with 13 bases between. The CDR3 DNA reads TGTGCCACTTGGGGCTGGGGTCAGCCCCAGCATTTT. This encodes CATWGWGQPQHF.

This rearrangement joins TRBV18 to TRBJ1-2, with 9 nucleotides matching TRBD1. This CDR3 has 14 amino acids. Looked up from germline, CDR1 is KGHSH and CDR2 is LQKENI. Trimming removed 7 bases from V and 2 bases from J; junction bases left unmatched: 5. Here the CDR3 DNA reads TGTGCCAGCTACGACGGACAGGGGAACTATGGCTACACCTTC. Translating it yields CASYDGQGNYGYTF.

Only one count was recorded for this clone. V and J are TRBV18 and TRBJ1-1; no reliable D call. The CDR3 sequence is 13 residues long. V was trimmed by 5 bases and J by 1 base, leaving 8 bases between them. CDR1 and CDR2 from the germline V gene are KGHSH and LQKENI. CDR3: CASSIRENTEAFF. In DNA, the CDR3 is TGTGCCAGCTCAATACGGGAGAACACTGAAGCTTTCTTT.

The chain uses TRBV19 and TRBJ1-1; TRBD1 is a possible D gene (5 bases). V lost 5 bases and J 0 bases, leaving 13 bases between the germline ends. The CDR3 totals 15 residues. Germline CDR1 is LNHDA and CDR2 is SQIVND (reference sequence). CDR3 sequence reads: CASSPGGLMNTEAFF. As DNA, the CDR3 is TGTGCCAGTAGTCCGGGGGGACTCATGAACACTGAAGCTTTCTTT.

This clone was counted once. V gene TRBV3-1 (or the pseudogene TRBV3-2) combines with J gene TRBJ1-1; possibly TRBD1 for D (6 bases). The CDR3 has 12 amino acids. Trimming left V 4 bases short and J 10 bases short, with 13 bases between. CDR1 is LGHDT and CDR2 is YNNKEL in the germline V gene (reference sequence). CDR3 sequence: CASSRGQGGAFF. CDR3 nucleotides: TGTGCCAGCAGCCGCGGACAAGGGGGAGCTTTCTTT.

This clone was counted a few times. The V call is TRBV6-5, the J call TRBJ2-3, with D possibly TRBD1 on 5 matching bases. V lost 0 bases and J 1 base, leaving 11 bases between the germline ends. The length of the CDR3 is 16 residues. Germline CDR1 and CDR2: MNHEY and SVGAGI. The CDR3 sequence: CASSYSFLQGTDTQYF. The CDR3 DNA reads TGTGCCAGCAGTTACTCGTTCTTACAGGGCACAGATACGCAGTATTTT.

CDR3 sequence: CASSRDRTYEQYF. CDR3 in DNA: TGTGCCAGCAGTCGGGACAGAACCTACGAGCAGTACTTC. The chain is built from TRBV6-5 and TRBJ2-7; TRBD1 aligns across 7 bases. Germline assignment: CDR1 MNHEY and CDR2 SVGAGI. The CDR3 consists of 13 residues. J gave up 2 bases and V 5 bases, and 3 bases lay outside the gene matches.

This clone appeared a few times. The chain carries TRBV2 and TRBJ1-1; D is ambiguous. This CDR3 is 15 amino acids long. Germline values: CDR1 SNHLY, CDR2 FYNNEI. Trimming took 2 bases from V and 6 from J, leaving 16 bases between them. CDR3 bases: TGTGCCAGCAGTGAAAGAGGGCAGGTGAGCTCTGAAGCTTTCTTT. This translates into CASSERGQVSSEAFF.

This clone was detected only a few times. CDR3 bases: TGTGCCAGCAGCCCAACAGGGGGCGTTGGTTCACCCCTCCACTTT. It is translated as CASSPTGGVGSPLHF. The rearrangement uses TRBV7-3 and TRBJ1-6; TRBD1 aligns across 9 bases. Germline CDR1 reads SGHTA; CDR2 reads FQGTGA. The CDR3 runs 15 residues. V lost 5 bases to trimming and J lost 9 bases; unmatched junction nucleotides: 8.

V and J are TRBV11-3 and TRBJ2-1; TRBD2 aligns across 12 bases. CDR3 length: 15 amino acids. Germline CDR1 reads SGHNT; CDR2 reads YENEEA. The ends lost 2 bases at V and 8 bases at J; junction bases unmatched: 4. CDR3 region: CASSLTSGGIDEQFF. CDR3 bases: TGTGCCAGCAGCTTAACTAGCGGGGGGATCGATGAGCAGTTCTTC.

This chain links TRBV9 with TRBJ2-7; 11 bases agree with TRBD2. Germline CDR1 and CDR2: SGDLS and YYNGEE. After removal of 4 bases from V and 2 bases from J, the junction contained 8 bases not matched to a gene. This CDR3 has 16 amino acids. CDR3 sequence: CASSPHLAGGTYEQYF. CDR3 DNA sequence: TGTGCCAGCAGCCCCCACTTAGCGGGGGGGACCTACGAGCAGTACTTC.

This clone came up once. The chain links TRBV3-1 (or the pseudogene TRBV3-2) to TRBJ1-2; TRBD1 is a possible D gene (5 bases). Trimming took off 0 bases at V and 8 bases at J, with 7 bases between the two ends. This CDR3 comprises 12 residues. From germline, CDR1 is LGHDT and CDR2 YNNKEL (reference sequence). As DNA, the CDR3 is TGTGCCAGCAGCCAAGAGGGGCGAGGCTACACCTTC. Its translation is CASSQEGRGYTF.